The text below deals with one T cell receptor beta chain. Trimming took off 3 bases at V and 7 bases at J, with 16 bases between the two ends. The CDR3 is made up of 13 amino acids. Germline-derived CDR1 and CDR2 are SQVTM and ANQGSEA. The data belong to a study of cytomegalovirus exposure and HLA in healthy donors. PCR employed 60 Vbeta and 13 Jbeta primers. The method was immunoSEQ multiplex PCR; TCRdb's version includes in-frame clones alone and lacks a portion of them. This table holds about 150,000 clones, about a tenth found once. J is TRBJ2-7 and V is TRBV29-1, with a tentative D call TRBD1 (5 bases). Sequencing was carried out using PBMCs. The TCR comes from a male donor in good health and CMV-seronegative. In DNA form, the CDR3 reads TGCAGCGTTGATGGCCAGTGGAAGGGGGAGCAGTACTTC. Translated, it gives CSVDGQWKGEQYF.